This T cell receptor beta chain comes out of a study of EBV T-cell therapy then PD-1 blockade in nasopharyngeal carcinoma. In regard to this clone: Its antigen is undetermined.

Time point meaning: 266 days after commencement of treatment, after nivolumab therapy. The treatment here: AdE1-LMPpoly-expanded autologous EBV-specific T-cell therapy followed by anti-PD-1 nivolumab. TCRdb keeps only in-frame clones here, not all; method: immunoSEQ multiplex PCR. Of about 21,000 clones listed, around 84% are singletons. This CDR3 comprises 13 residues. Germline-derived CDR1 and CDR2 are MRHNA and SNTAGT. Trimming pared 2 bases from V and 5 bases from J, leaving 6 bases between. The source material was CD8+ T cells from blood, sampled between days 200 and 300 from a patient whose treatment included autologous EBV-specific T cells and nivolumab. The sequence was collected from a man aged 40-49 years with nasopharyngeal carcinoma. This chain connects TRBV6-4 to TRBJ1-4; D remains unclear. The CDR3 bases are TGTGCCAGCAGTGACGGGCACAATGAAAAACTGTTTTTT. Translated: CASSDGHNEKLFF.